This T cell receptor beta chain was retrieved from a study of control samples from healthy donors and cancer patients. The table came from immunoSEQ multiplex PCR; TCRdb's copy has only in-frame clones and leaves some out. The sample carries more than 120,000 clones, around 92% recorded once. Germline CDR1 reads LNHDA; CDR2 reads SQIVND (reference sequence). There are 14 residues in the CDR3. Between the trimmed V and J ends, which lost 5 bases and 4 bases, there was a span of 12 bases. This clone was detected only a few times. The J gene is TRBJ1-5, the V gene TRBV19; D not certain. This TCR came from a man aged 30 to 45 in good health. Sequenced sample: blood. The CDR3, as DNA: TGTGCCAGTAGTCCGTGGGGAATTAATCAGCCCCAGCATTTT. This translates into CASSPWGINQPQHF.